The 7 T cell receptor beta chains below all came from one sample that was sequenced in a study of blood T cells in healthy people across ages. A second PCR, run for about 6 to 12 cycles, used a sample-barcoded 5' primer plus a J-beta primer mix. From the 5' RACE reads, TCRdb called clonotypes with MiXCR, one entry per CDR3 protein. The profile shows about 970,000 distinct CDR3 sequences, about 53% of them singletons. The sequenced sample consisted of blood. The receptors come from a woman aged 60-70 years in good health.

This clonotype came up a few times. V is TRBV29-1 and J is TRBJ2-1; D not certain. Germline V CDR1 and CDR2: SQVTM, ANQGSEA. The CDR3 length is 13 residues. V lost 6 bases to trimming and J lost 0 bases, with 9 bases between them. The CDR3 spells CSVQENSYNEQFF. The CDR3 DNA reads TGCAGCGTCCAGGAAAACTCCTACAATGAGCAGTTCTTC.

This clonotype was observed a single time. The CDR3, as DNA: TGCAGCGTGGAAACAGGGGTGGGGGAGACCCAGTACTTC. It translates to CSVETGVGETQYF. The chain recombines TRBV29-1 with TRBJ2-5, with 7 bases matching TRBD1. CDR3 size: 13 residues. V lost 6 bases and J lost 5; bases outside the gene matches: 9. The germline CDR1 and CDR2 sequences are SQVTM and ANQGSEA.

This rearrangement joins TRBV9 to TRBJ2-7; the match to TRBD2 covers 8 bases. The CDR3 sequence is 15 residues long. Trimming took 10 bases from V and 0 from J; bases not matched to a gene: 12. Germline V gene sequence: CDR1 SGDLS, CDR2 YYNGEE. CDR3 sequence reads: CACQVGAGDSYEQYF. The DNA of the CDR3 is TGTGCCTGCCAAGTGGGAGCGGGGGACTCCTACGAGCAGTACTTC.

The chain recombines TRBV20-1 with TRBJ1-1; 10 bases map to TRBD1. Germline assignment: CDR1 DFQATT and CDR2 SNEGSKA (reference sequence). The CDR3 extends over 20 amino acids. The V segment lost 6 bases and the J segment 3 bases; nucleotides outside the gene matches: 25. Written as DNA, the CDR3 is TGCAGTGCCCAGGCTTGGGGAGCGGGACAGGGGTGGGGGTTGGACACTGAAGCTTTCTTT. Its protein is CSAQAWGAGQGWGLDTEAFF.

The V call is TRBV12-3 or TRBV12-4, the J call TRBJ2-5; D is perhaps TRBD1 (6 bases). Trimming left V 6 bases short and J 5 bases short, with 16 bases between. The CDR3 runs to 14 residues. The CDR3 loop reads CASSPTQGYETQYF. CDR3 sequence (DNA): TGTGCCAGCAGCCCAACACAGGGTTACGAGACCCAGTACTTC.

This chain links TRBV20-1 with TRBJ2-1; 7 nucleotides match TRBD2. Germline values: CDR1 DFQATT, CDR2 SNEGSKA (reference sequence). V gave up 4 bases and J gave up 4 bases; unmatched junction bases: 4. This CDR3 comprises 13 residues. In DNA form, the CDR3 reads TGCAGTGCTACCTATAGCGGGTACAATGAGCAGTTCTTC. It translates to CSATYSGYNEQFF.

This clonotype has just a few counts. The rearrangement uses TRBV5-6 and TRBJ2-3, with D possibly being TRBD1 (6 bases). This CDR3 has 15 amino acids. The V gene lost 0 bases and the J gene lost 2 bases, with 10 bases spanning the gap. Germline V gene data show CDR1 as SGHDT and CDR2 as YYEEEE. CDR3 nucleotide sequence: TGTGCCAGCAGCTTGGAAGGACAGTACACAGATACGCAGTATTTT. Protein sequence: CASSLEGQYTDTQYF.